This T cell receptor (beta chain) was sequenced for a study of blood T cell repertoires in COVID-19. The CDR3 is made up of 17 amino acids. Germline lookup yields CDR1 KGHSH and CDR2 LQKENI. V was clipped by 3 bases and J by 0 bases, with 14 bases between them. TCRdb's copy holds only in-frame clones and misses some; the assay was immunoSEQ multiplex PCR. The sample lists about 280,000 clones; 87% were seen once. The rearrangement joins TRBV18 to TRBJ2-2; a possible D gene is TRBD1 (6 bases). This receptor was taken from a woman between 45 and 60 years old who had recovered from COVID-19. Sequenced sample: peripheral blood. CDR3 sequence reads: CASSPLGQIANTGELFF. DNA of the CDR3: TGTGCCAGCTCACCGCTAGGACAGATTGCGAACACCGGGGAGCTGTTTTTT.